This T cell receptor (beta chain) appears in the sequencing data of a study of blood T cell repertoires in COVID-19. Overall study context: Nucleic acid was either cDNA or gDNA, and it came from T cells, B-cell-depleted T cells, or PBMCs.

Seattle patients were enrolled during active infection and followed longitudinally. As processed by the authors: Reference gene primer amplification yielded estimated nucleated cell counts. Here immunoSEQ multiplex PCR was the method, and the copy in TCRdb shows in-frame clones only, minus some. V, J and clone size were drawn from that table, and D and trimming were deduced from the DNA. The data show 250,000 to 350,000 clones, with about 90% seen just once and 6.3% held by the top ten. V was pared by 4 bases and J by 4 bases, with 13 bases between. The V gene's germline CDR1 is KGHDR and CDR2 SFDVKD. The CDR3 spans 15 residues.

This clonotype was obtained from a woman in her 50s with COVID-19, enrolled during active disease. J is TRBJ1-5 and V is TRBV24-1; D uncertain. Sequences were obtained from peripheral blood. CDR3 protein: CATSDTRTANQPQHF. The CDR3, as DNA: TGTGCCACCAGTGACACGAGGACTGCTAATCAGCCCCAGCATTTT.